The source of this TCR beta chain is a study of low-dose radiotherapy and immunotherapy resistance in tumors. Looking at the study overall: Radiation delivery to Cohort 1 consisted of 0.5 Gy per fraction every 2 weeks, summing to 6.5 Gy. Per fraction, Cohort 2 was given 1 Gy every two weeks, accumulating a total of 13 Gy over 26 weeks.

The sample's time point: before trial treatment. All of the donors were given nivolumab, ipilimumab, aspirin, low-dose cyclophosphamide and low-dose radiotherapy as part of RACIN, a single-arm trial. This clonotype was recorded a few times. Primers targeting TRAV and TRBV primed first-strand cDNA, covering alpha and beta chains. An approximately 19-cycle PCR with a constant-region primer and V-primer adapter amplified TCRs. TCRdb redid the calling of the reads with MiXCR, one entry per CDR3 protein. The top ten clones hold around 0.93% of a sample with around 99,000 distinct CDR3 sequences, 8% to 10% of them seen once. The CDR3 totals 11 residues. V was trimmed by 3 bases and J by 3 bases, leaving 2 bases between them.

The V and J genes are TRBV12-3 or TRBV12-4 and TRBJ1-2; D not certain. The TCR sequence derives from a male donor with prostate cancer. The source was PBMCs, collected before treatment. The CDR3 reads CASSLYYGYTF. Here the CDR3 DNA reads TGTGCCAGCAGTTTGTACTATGGCTACACCTTC.